The 3 T cell receptor beta chains reported below all come from one sample, sequenced in a study of cytomegalovirus exposure and HLA in healthy donors. In the PCR, 60 Vbeta and 13 Jbeta primers were used. The method was immunoSEQ multiplex PCR; TCRdb's version includes in-frame clones alone and lacks a portion of them. The sample consists of roughly 90,000 clones, about 84% of them appearing once. Sequences were obtained from PBMCs. All receptors derive from a man aged 18 to 35 in good health and CMV-seronegative.

This sequence joins TRBV28 and TRBJ1-5; D may be TRBD1 (5 bases). This CDR3 is built from 16 residues. CDR1 and CDR2 (germline): MDHEN, SYDVKM. The ends were cut back, 6 bases at V and 2 bases at J, with 17 bases in the middle. The CDR3 spells CASRPQQGMGNQPQHF. Here the CDR3 DNA reads TGTGCCAGCAGACCACAGCAGGGTATGGGCAATCAGCCCCAGCATTTT.

This chain uses TRBV7-2 with TRBJ2-7; 7 bases line up with TRBD1. The CDR3 runs 15 residues. Germline V gene lookup returns CDR1 SGHTA and CDR2 FQGNSA. Trimming at V came to 6 bases and at J to 1 base, leaving 9 bases not matched to a gene. DNA for the CDR3: TGTGCCAGCAGGCGTACCGGGACAGCTTCCTACGAGCAGTACTTC. Protein product: CASRRTGTASYEQYF.

The genes are TRBV19 and TRBJ2-7; 10 bases line up with TRBD1. With 4 bases clipped from V and 5 bases from J, the junction kept 8 bases outside the gene matches. The germline gives CDR1 LNHDA, CDR2 SQIVND (reference sequence). CDR3 length: 15 residues. As DNA, the CDR3 is TGTGCCAGTAGTACCTCCGGGACAGGGGCCGACGAGCAGTACTTC. Protein sequence: CASSTSGTGADEQYF.